The TCR beta chain under discussion was sequenced for a study of OX40 agonist ivuxolimab in advanced cancers. The data were produced by immunoSEQ multiplex PCR, yet TCRdb's version contains in-frame clones alone and is incomplete. Found here are more than 70,000 clones, over 75% of them singletons; the top ten hold 5%. It was autoimmune disease history or systemic immunosuppression that excluded patients. Study-wide results and caveats: Clonal expansion was seen in CD4+ and CD8+ blood T cells by week 6 at 0.1 to 3.0 mg/kg.

In this sample, this clone turned up a few times. The antigen is unknown. The receptor comes from an adult with an advanced solid tumor such as melanoma, head and neck, liver or kidney cancer. This specimen consisted of CD4+ or CD8+ T cells sorted from blood, obtained in a trial of the OX40 agonist ivuxolimab.

CDR3 DNA: TGTGCCAGCAGCCGCCCGATACAGGGTTTCGCGCTAACCTTC. Encoded protein: CASSRPIQGFALTF. This chain links TRBV13 with TRBJ1-2; tentative D call: TRBD1 (6 bases). The CDR3 spans 14 residues. CDR1 and CDR2 (germline): PRHDT, FYEKMQ (reference sequence). Between the trimmed V and J ends, which lost 5 bases and 14 bases, there was a span of 24 bases.